This TCR beta chain was recorded in a study of metastatic and nonmetastatic thyroid tumors (TCRdb year 2020). Regarding the complete study: The researchers compared repertoires between peripheral blood samples and tumor or nodule tissue samples from patients with malignant or benign thyroid disease.

The CDR3 spans 14 residues, from the cysteine through the phenylalanine. The only DNA kept is the CDR3, 42 bases in frame from the first base. CDR1 and CDR2 are drawn from the germline V gene: MDHEN, SYDVKM. The germline V end is reduced by 6 bases and the J end by 3 bases; junction bases left unmatched: 6. The library relied on PCR. Sequencer: Illumina HiSeq 4000. High-throughput sequencing was used to profile the TCR beta-chain CDR3 region of every patient. In the original analysis: Drawing on CDR3 differences between clinicopathological groups, the researchers built a classifier meant to tell apart patients with distant-metastatic papillary thyroid cancer. The Shannon index was used to measure repertoire diversity, and the Morisita-Horn index was used to measure how similar tumor and blood repertoires were. TCRdb trimmed public reads at Q25 via fastp, called clones via MiXCR and kept in-frame beta chains. The authors' filters were not applied to this entry. Across this sample there are more than 15,000 clones, with about 20% seen only once. The ten largest clones represent about 8.6% of the sample.

The paper's findings and limits, for the study overall: In both blood and tumor samples, malignant tumors were reported to have significantly higher TCR beta diversity than benign nodules.

This clone is labeled medium-sized (0.01 to 0.1%). The antigen this receptor binds is unknown. The input lacks base qualities; no much larger clone sits a single base away. Other DNA sequences within the sample encode an identical CDR3. No treatment had been received by any patient before thyroid surgery. Using T-cell receptor beta sequencing, the researchers looked back retrospectively at clinical samples from patients, gathered between about 2011 and 2019. Sequenced sample: adjacent normal tissue. The V and J genes are TRBV28 and TRBJ2-3; 7 bases in between match TRBD2. The receptor was isolated from a female donor with papillary thyroid cancer or a benign thyroid nodule (not recorded which). Some clones in this sample may be carry-over from other donors' samples. This receptor has the CDR3 CASRWGRGTDTQYF. In nucleotides, the sequence is TGTGCCAGCAGATGGGGGAGGGGTACAGATACGCAGTATTTT.